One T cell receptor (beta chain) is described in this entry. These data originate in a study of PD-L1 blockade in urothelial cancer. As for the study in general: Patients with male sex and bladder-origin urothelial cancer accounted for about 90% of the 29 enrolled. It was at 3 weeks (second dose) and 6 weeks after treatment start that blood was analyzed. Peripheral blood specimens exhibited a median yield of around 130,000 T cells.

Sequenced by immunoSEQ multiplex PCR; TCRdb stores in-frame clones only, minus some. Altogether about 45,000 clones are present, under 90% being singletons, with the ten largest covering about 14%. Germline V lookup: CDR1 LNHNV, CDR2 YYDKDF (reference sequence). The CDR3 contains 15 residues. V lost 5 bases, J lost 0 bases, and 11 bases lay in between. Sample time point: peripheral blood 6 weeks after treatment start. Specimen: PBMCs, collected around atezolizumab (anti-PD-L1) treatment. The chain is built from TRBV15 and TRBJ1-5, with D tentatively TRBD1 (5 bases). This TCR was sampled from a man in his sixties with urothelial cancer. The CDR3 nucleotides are TGTGCCACCAGCGAAGGGGATTATAGCAATCAGCCCCAGCATTTT. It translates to CATSEGDYSNQPQHF.